This is a list of T cell receptor beta chains from one sample in a study of T-cell reconstitution after alpha-beta-depleted transplantation in children. MiXCR, run by TCRdb on the PCR reads, gives a single entry per CDR3 protein. This sample has about 870,000 distinct CDR3 sequences; less than 20% occur once, and the top ten carry about 4.6%. The sequencing used PBMCs, mostly from graft donor cells, collected 360 days after TCRalphabeta/CD19-depleted stem cell transplant. These receptors originate from a male patient between 5 and 17 years old who had a stem cell transplant for acute lymphoblastic leukemia, so the T cells may come from the graft donor. The CDR3 runs from the conserved cysteine through the conserved F or W. The order of the fields is J gene, clone size, D gene, V gene, CDR3 protein, CDR3 DNA. A D gene is named only where the DNA matches it firmly. Not all rows give a size; the values are once, few, many and, for expanded clones, a class.

>TRBJ2-3|NA|NA|TRBV29-1
CSGRQGGDTQYF
TGCAGCGGTCGACAGGGAGGAGATACGCAGTATTTT
>TRBJ2-7|NA|TRBD1|TRBV5-1
CASSLEGTGSYEQYF
TGCGCCAGCAGCTTGGAGGGGACAGGATCCTACGAGCAGTACTTC
>TRBJ2-2|NA|NA|TRBV5-5
CASISTGELFF
TGTGCCAGCATTAGCACCGGGGAGCTGTTTTTT
>TRBJ2-7|NA|TRBD2|TRBV5-6
CASSLGAGLAGFITYEQYF
TGTGCCAGCAGCTTGGGGGCGGGACTAGCGGGATTTATAACCTACGAGCAGTACTTC
>TRBJ2-1|many|TRBD2|TRBV4-1
CASSQSGLAGDEQFF
TGCGCCAGCAGCCAATCGGGACTAGCGGGAGATGAGCAGTTCTTC
>TRBJ2-3|NA|NA|TRBV29-1
CSAGRDSTDTQYF
TGCAGCGCTGGACGGGACAGCACAGATACGCAGTATTTT
>TRBJ2-7|NA|TRBD1|TRBV29-1
CSVEGGDRGYEQYF
TGCAGCGTTGAAGGTGGCGACAGGGGCTACGAGCAGTACTTC
>TRBJ2-7|NA|NA|TRBV7-9
CASTVLRGLSSYEQYF
TGTGCCAGCACCGTTCTCCGAGGGTTGAGCTCCTACGAGCAGTACTTC
>TRBJ1-1|NA|NA|TRBV29-1
CSVPLGGQANTEAFF
TGCAGCGTTCCCCTGGGGGGGCAGGCGAACACTGAAGCTTTCTTT
>TRBJ2-7|few|NA|TRBV7-6
CASSLDPAGTLTTEQYF
TGTGCCAGCAGCTTAGACCCCGCGGGGACTTTGACGACCGAGCAGTACTTC
>TRBJ2-7|NA|NA|TRBV5-1
CASSPEPRGRYEQYF
TGCGCCAGCAGCCCGGAGCCGAGGGGACGCTACGAGCAGTACTTC
>TRBJ1-2|few|NA|TRBV7-9
CASRPKDTDLKGYTF
TGTGCCAGCAGACCAAAAGACACGGACTTAAAAGGCTACACCTTC
>TRBJ2-7|few|NA|TRBV27
CASSLEAGPVVEQYF
TGTGCCAGCAGTTTGGAAGCTGGCCCGGTTGTCGAGCAGTACTTC
>TRBJ2-1|NA|NA|TRBV12-3/TRBV12-4
CASSPYPRTNEQFF
TGTGCCAGCAGTCCCTACCCGCGAACCAATGAGCAGTTCTTC
>TRBJ2-1|NA|TRBD2|TRBV20-1
CSAPGTSGRGQFF
TGCAGTGCTCCCGGGACTAGCGGGAGAGGGCAGTTCTTC
>TRBJ1-1|NA|NA|TRBV29-1
CSVEVAKLKNTEAFF
TGCAGCGTTGAAGTAGCCAAATTAAAGAACACTGAAGCTTTCTTT
>TRBJ2-4|NA|NA|TRBV20-1
CSAMNGTKNIQYF
TGCAGTGCTATGAACGGAACCAAAAACATTCAGTACTTC
>TRBJ2-7|NA|NA|TRBV5-1
CASSLGGYDYEQYF
TGCGCCAGCAGCTTGGGGGGGTATGACTACGAGCAGTACTTC
>TRBJ1-5|many|NA|TRBV20-1
CSARAGFTNQPQHF
TGCAGTGCTAGAGCCGGGTTTACCAATCAGCCCCAGCATTTT
>TRBJ2-7|NA|NA|TRBV3-1
CASSLLTGTHYEQYF
TGTGCCAGCAGCCTGCTGACCGGGACGCATTACGAGCAGTACTTC
>TRBJ2-1|many|NA|TRBV5-6
CASSLMDGYNEQFF
TGTGCCAGCAGCTTGATGGACGGTTACAATGAGCAGTTCTTC
>TRBJ1-1|NA|TRBD1|TRBV27
CASSFAPGGLEAFF
TGTGCCAGCAGTTTCGCTCCAGGGGGCCTTGAAGCTTTCTTT
>TRBJ2-1|few|TRBD2|TRBV9
CASSVVTSGPYYNEQFF
TGTGCCAGCAGCGTAGTAACTAGCGGGCCATACTACAATGAGCAGTTCTTC
>TRBJ2-7|NA|NA|TRBV21-1
CASSKKAEREGLHEQYF
TGTGCCAGCAGCAAAAAAGCGGAGCGGGAGGGCCTCCACGAGCAGTACTTC
>TRBJ2-5|NA|NA|TRBV6-5
CASSWDGVQETQYF
TGTGCCAGCAGTTGGGACGGGGTCCAAGAGACCCAGTACTTC
>TRBJ2-7|NA|NA|TRBV21-1
CASILESSSGEQYF
TGTGCCAGCATCTTAGAGTCCTCCTCTGGAGAGCAGTACTTC
>TRBJ2-2|few|NA|TRBV7-9
CASSLVPDRDAGELFF
TGTGCCAGCAGCTTAGTTCCGGACAGAGACGCCGGGGAGCTGTTTTTT